This TCR beta chain was documented in a study of OX40 agonist ivuxolimab in advanced cancers. Comment on this clone: Its antigen is unknown.

Germline V gives CDR1 LNHDA, CDR2 SQIVND (reference sequence). The CDR3 is 19 residues long. V dropped 3 bases and J dropped 1; count of bases not matched to a gene: 8. Sequencing used immunoSEQ multiplex PCR; TCRdb keeps in-frame clones, though not all of them. This table has about 70,000 clones, around 90% appearing once. Whole-study results and caveats: Expanded clones were, on average, more numerous among CD8+ T cells than CD4+.

This TCR was recovered from an adult with an advanced solid tumor such as melanoma, head and neck, liver or kidney cancer. The chain joins TRBV19 to TRBJ2-1; 14 positions match TRBD2. The material was CD4+ or CD8+ T cells sorted from blood, obtained in a trial of the OX40 agonist ivuxolimab. The CDR3 loop reads CASSISTSGRAGSYNEQFF. CDR3 nucleotide sequence: TGTGCCAGTAGTATTTCGACTAGCGGGAGGGCGGGATCCTACAATGAGCAGTTCTTC.